The sequence of this TCR beta chain was determined in a study of blood T cells in healthy people across ages. Looking at the study overall: Researchers report that template switching captured about one barcoded beta molecule per two T cells.

This CDR3 contains 19 residues. The ends were cut back, 2 bases at V and 6 bases at J, with 28 bases in the middle. Using a J-beta primer mix together with a sample-barcoded 5' primer, a second PCR was run for roughly 7 to 11 cycles. TCRdb analysed the 5' RACE reads with MiXCR anew, one entry per CDR3 protein. This sample has about 1.4 million distinct CDR3 sequences, with 55% to 75% found just once. This TCR came from a man younger than 30 in good health. Input material: blood. This sequence joins TRBV12-3 or TRBV12-4 and TRBJ1-1, with D perhaps TRBD1 (6 bases). CDR3 protein: CASSLTDNPSNVRGAEAFF. The CDR3 nucleotides read TGTGCCAGCAGTTTAACGGATAACCCCAGTAATGTAAGGGGGGCTGAAGCTTTCTTT.